These 11 T cell receptor beta chains originate from one sample sequenced in a study of OX40 agonist ivuxolimab in advanced cancers. The table came from immunoSEQ multiplex PCR; TCRdb's copy has only in-frame clones and leaves some out. Among about 21,000 clones listed, approximately 84% were seen once. The sequencing here drew on CD4+ or CD8+ T cells sorted from blood, taken in a trial of the OX40 agonist ivuxolimab. These TCRs come from an adult with an advanced solid tumor such as melanoma, head and neck, liver or kidney cancer.

This clone was recorded only once. The CDR3 protein is CASSQPDRDNSPLHF. The DNA for the CDR3 is TGCGCCAGCAGTCAACCAGACAGGGATAATTCACCCCTCCACTTT. This sequence joins TRBV23-1 and TRBJ1-6, with 7 bases lining up with TRBD1. TRBV23-1 is designated an ORF whose function remains uncertain. After removal of 2 bases from V and 5 bases from J, the junction contained 3 bases not matched to a gene. CDR3 length: 15 amino acids.

The chain carries TRBV5-4 and TRBJ2-1; TRBD2 is a possible D gene (6 bases). The germline V gene has CDR1 SGHNT and CDR2 YYREEE (reference sequence). With 3 bases removed from V and 6 bases from J, the gap between germline ends came to 10 bases. The CDR3 has 13 residues. The CDR3 DNA reads as TGTGCCAGCAGCTCGGGACTGGCCAATGAGCAGTTCTTC. Translated, it gives CASSSGLANEQFF.

This chain connects TRBV11-1 to TRBJ1-4; 8 bases fit TRBD1. The V gene end was trimmed by 0 bases and the J gene end by 8 bases; junction bases not matched to a gene: 5. This CDR3 is built from 15 residues. The V gene's germline CDR1 is SGHAT and CDR2 FQDESV (reference sequence). The CDR3 region has the DNA TGTGCCAGCAGCTTAGCGAGGACAGGGCACGAAAAACTGTTTTTT. This translates into CASSLARTGHEKLFF.

The chain joins TRBV11-2 to TRBJ2-1, with D uncertain. Germline assignment: CDR1 SGHAT and CDR2 FQNNGV. Trimming stripped 6 bases from V and 6 bases from J, with 9 bases between. The CDR3 sequence is 12 residues long. This CDR3 reads CASRQTGNEQFF. The CDR3 DNA reads TGTGCCAGCAGACAAACGGGCAATGAGCAGTTCTTC.

V is TRBV5-5 and J is TRBJ1-2; no firm D call. Per the germline V gene, CDR1 is SGHKS and CDR2 is YYEKEE (reference sequence). The CDR3 length is 13 residues. The V gene lost 5 bases and the J gene lost 8 bases, with 16 bases spanning the gap. CDR3 sequence (DNA): TGTGCCAGCAGTTTTATGGACGTTCCCGGCTACACCTTC. Protein sequence: CASSFMDVPGYTF.

The chain couples TRBV11-1 to TRBJ2-7; D not resolved. The CDR3 covers 13 residues. V lost 0 bases and J 10 bases, leaving 13 bases between the germline ends. CDR1 and CDR2 (germline): SGHAT, FQDESV (reference sequence). CDR3 in amino acids: CASSLASAVGQYF. Here the CDR3 DNA reads TGTGCCAGCAGCTTAGCGTCGGCAGTGGGTCAGTACTTC. Combining the CDR3 with reference TRBV11-1 and TRBJ2-7 gives the whole variable domain EAEVAQSPRYKITEKSQAVAFWCDPISGHATLYWYRQILGQGPELLVQFQDESVVDDSQLPKDRFSAERLKGVDSTLKIQPAELGDSAMYLCASSLASAVGQYFGPGTRLTVT.

The CDR3 DNA sequence: TGTGCCAGCAGTGAAGCCAGATATAATGAAAAACTGTTTTTT. Its translation is CASSEARYNEKLFF. This chain connects TRBV2 to TRBJ1-4, with no clear D. The CDR3 extends over 14 amino acids. Trimming took off 0 bases at V and 4 bases at J, with 6 bases between the two ends. Looked up from germline, CDR1 is SNHLY and CDR2 is FYNNEI.

The V call is TRBV15, the J call TRBJ1-2; no definite D call. The CDR3 runs 15 residues. V lost 4 bases and J lost 5, with 17 bases in between. Germline CDR1 and CDR2: LNHNV and YYDKDF (reference sequence). The CDR3 region is CATSTDQEGFYGYTF. The CDR3 DNA reads TGTGCCACCAGCACCGACCAGGAGGGTTTTTATGGCTACACCTTC.

The chain carries TRBV6-5 and TRBJ2-1; the D gene is possibly TRBD1 (6 bases). Germline V gene sequence: CDR1 MNHEY, CDR2 SVGAGI. This CDR3 has 13 residues. The V and J ends lost 7 bases and 5 bases respectively, with 12 bases between them. The CDR3: CASTETGNNEQFF. As DNA, the CDR3 is TGTGCCAGCACCGAAACAGGGAACAATGAGCAGTTCTTC.

The chain has TRBV5-1 and TRBJ1-1, with D unresolved. This CDR3 is built from 14 residues. V lost 0 bases and J 2 bases, leaving 8 bases between the germline ends. Germline lookup yields CDR1 SGHRS and CDR2 YFSETQ. CDR3 residues: CASSLAHPNTEAFF. CDR3 in DNA: TGCGCCAGCAGCTTGGCCCACCCAAACACTGAAGCTTTCTTT.

This clone was found once. The J gene is TRBJ2-5, the V gene TRBV1; the table's D call, TRBD1, was not checked against the DNA. TRBV1 is a known pseudogene. This CDR3 spans 15 amino acids. The CDR3 DNA reads as TGCACCAGCAGCCCAGGGCCCGGGCCCCAAGAGACCCAGTACTTC. As protein: CTSSPGPGPQETQYF.